The 20 T cell receptor beta chains listed next were all sequenced from one sample in a study of cytomegalovirus exposure and HLA in healthy donors. With 60 Vbeta and 13 Jbeta primers, the PCR was carried out. Assay: immunoSEQ multiplex PCR; the TCRdb copy retains only in-frame clones and omits some. The table includes about 190,000 clones, more than 75% detected once. Material for sequencing was PBMCs. The receptors shown here come from a woman aged 45-60 years in good health and CMV-seropositive.

This clone was found once. The rearrangement uses TRBV2 and TRBJ2-7; TRBD1 matches 8 bases. There are 14 residues in the CDR3. V gave up 1 base and J gave up 5 bases; unmatched junction bases: 4. Germline CDR1 SNHLY, CDR2 FYNNEI. CDR3 DNA: TGTGCCAGCAGTGAAGACAGGGGGAAGGACGAGCAGTACTTC. Translating gives CASSEDRGKDEQYF.

The gene calls are TRBV4-1 and TRBJ1-2; 7 nucleotides align to TRBD1. CDR1 MGHRA and CDR2 YSYEKL come from the germline V gene. After removal of 1 base from V and 2 bases from J, the junction contained 4 bases not matched to a gene. The CDR3 runs to 15 residues. CDR3 DNA sequence: TGCGCCAGCAGCCAAGCCTCGGGACAGAACTATGGCTACACCTTC. It encodes CASSQASGQNYGYTF.

The CDR3 protein is CASGGDRWAEQYF. CDR3 in DNA: TGTGCCAGCGGTGGGGACAGGTGGGCCGAGCAGTACTTC. The rearrangement uses TRBV6-1 and TRBJ2-7; TRBD1 matches 8 bases. The CDR3 runs 13 residues. V dropped 8 bases and J dropped 6; count of bases not matched to a gene: 9. Germline CDR1 is MNHNS and CDR2 is SASEGT.

The chain joins TRBV12-2 to TRBJ1-2; TRBD1, as called in the table, went unchecked against the DNA. TRBV12-2 is assigned pseudogene status. The CDR3 is made up of 15 amino acids. This chain's CDR3 is CASRLVPGTSYGYTF. The DNA for the CDR3 is TGTGCAAGTCGCTTAGTCCCCGGGACATCCTATGGCTACACCTTC.

This rearrangement joins TRBV7-9 to TRBJ2-1; TRBD2 might be the D (6 bases). The CDR3 runs to 13 residues. The germline V and J ends were trimmed by 2 bases and 6 bases, with 8 bases remaining between them. CDR1 and CDR2 (germline): SEHNR, FQNEAQ (reference sequence). CDR3: CASSLIGGNEQFF. CDR3 coding DNA: TGTGCCAGCAGCTTAATCGGGGGCAATGAGCAGTTCTTC.

This chain joins TRBV19 and TRBJ2-7; D ambiguous. V was clipped by 3 bases and J by 1 base, with 10 bases between them. CDR1 is LNHDA and CDR2 is SQIVND in the germline V gene (reference sequence). This CDR3 contains 14 residues. The DNA of the CDR3 is TGTGCCAGTAGTATCACCGGTACGTCCTACGAGCAGTACTTC. Amino acid sequence: CASSITGTSYEQYF.

The gene calls are TRBV18 and TRBJ1-2, with D possibly matching TRBD1 (5 bases). This CDR3 spans 15 amino acids. Germline V CDR1 and CDR2: KGHSH, LQKENI. V dropped 1 base and J dropped 0 bases, with 9 bases sitting between them. The CDR3: CASSPLDSPNYGYTF. CDR3 bases: TGTGCCAGCTCACCACTCGACAGCCCTAACTATGGCTACACCTTC.

J is TRBJ1-2 and V is TRBV9; D possibly corresponds to TRBD1 (5 bases). Trimming took off 2 bases at V and 7 bases at J, with 12 bases between the two ends. Looked up from germline, CDR1 is SGDLS and CDR2 is YYNGEE. The CDR3 covers 13 residues. The CDR3 region has the DNA TGTGCCAGCAGCGTTCAGGGAAGTTTTGGCTACACCTTC. It encodes CASSVQGSFGYTF.

This clone was detected only once. The genes are TRBV5-4 and TRBJ1-3, with 10 bases lining up with TRBD1. Germline CDR1 and CDR2: SGHNT and YYREEE (reference sequence). V shed 2 bases and J 2 bases; nucleotides not matched to a gene: 4. The CDR3 has 16 residues. CDR3 loop: CASSFGTGATGNTIYF. CDR3 bases: TGTGCCAGCAGCTTTGGGACAGGGGCTACTGGAAACACCATATATTTT.

This clone was counted a single time. The chain links TRBV6-5 to TRBJ2-6, with no clear D. The CDR3 sequence is 12 residues long. Trimming shortened V by 10 bases and J by 4 bases, and 8 bases separated the two germline ends. CDR1 and CDR2 (germline): MNHEY, SVGAGI. The CDR3 nucleotides read TGTGCCATCCGACTGGGGGCCAACGTCCTGACTTTC. This encodes CAIRLGANVLTF.

This rearrangement joins TRBV5-4 to TRBJ2-1; the match to TRBD2 covers 8 bases. The V segment lost 0 bases and the J segment 9 bases; nucleotides outside the gene matches: 5. From germline, CDR1 is SGHNT and CDR2 YYREEE (reference sequence). CDR3 size: 14 residues. CDR3 DNA sequence: TGTGCCAGCAGCTTGGGACGGGGGGGCGTTGAGCAGTTCTTC. Translation gives CASSLGRGGVEQFF.

The chain links TRBV7-3 to TRBJ2-2; no clear D gene. The CDR3 runs 14 residues. The germline V gene has CDR1 SGHTA and CDR2 FQGTGA. Trimming left V 5 bases short and J 6 bases short, with 13 bases between. CDR3 amino acids: CASSPKTVAGELFF. The CDR3 DNA sequence: TGTGCCAGCAGCCCCAAAACGGTCGCCGGGGAGCTGTTTTTT.

This clone was seen more than once but under ten times. The chain employs TRBV6-5 and TRBJ1-3; a possible D gene is TRBD1 (6 bases). Germline V gene lookup returns CDR1 MNHEY and CDR2 SVGAGI. Trimming shortened V by 6 bases and J by 0 bases, and 12 bases separated the two germline ends. This CDR3 contains 15 residues. CDR3 loop: CASRLDSNSGNTIYF. CDR3 sequence (DNA): TGTGCCAGCAGGCTGGACAGCAACTCTGGAAACACCATATATTTT.

This rearrangement joins TRBV7-2 to TRBJ1-1; D gene uncertain. This CDR3 contains 13 residues. CDR1 is SGHTA and CDR2 is FQGNSA in the germline V gene. V was trimmed by 4 bases and J by 3 bases, leaving 9 bases between them. CDR3 sequence: CASSYEGHTEAFF. CDR3 DNA: TGTGCCAGCAGCTACGAGGGCCACACTGAAGCTTTCTTT.

The V and J genes are TRBV7-9 and TRBJ2-7, with TRBD2 identical over 11 bases. Germline values: CDR1 SEHNR, CDR2 FQNEAQ (reference sequence). The length of the CDR3 is 17 residues. Losses at the gene ends were 4 bases for V and 6 bases for J; bases not matched to a gene: 14. In nucleotides, the CDR3 is TGTGCCAGCAGCTGGAGGATAGCGGGGGGGCCCTCCGGCGAGCAGTACTTC. It translates to CASSWRIAGGPSGEQYF.

The V gene is TRBV21-1, the J gene TRBJ1-2; no DNA check was done on the table's D call, TRBD1. TRBV21-1 is a known pseudogene. The CDR3 covers 14 residues. The CDR3 DNA reads as TGTGCCAGCAGCCCCCCCTTGACAGGCTCTAGCTACACCTTC. Its translation: CASSPPLTGSSYTF.

CDR3 sequence: CASSETGQGGAFF. CDR3 DNA: TGTGCCAGCAGCGAAACGGGACAGGGAGGAGCTTTCTTT. The chain recombines TRBV9 with TRBJ1-1, with TRBD1 matching over 9 bases. Germline CDR1 and CDR2: SGDLS and YYNGEE. The CDR3 loop spans 13 amino acids. J lost 10 bases, V lost 3 bases, and 7 bases had no gene match.

V and J are TRBV5-1 and TRBJ2-7; 11 bases fit TRBD1. This CDR3 has 15 amino acids. The trim removed 5 bases at V and 1 base at J, leaving 5 bases unmatched. The V gene's germline CDR1 is SGHRS and CDR2 YFSETQ. The CDR3 loop is CASRGTGGDSYEQYF. CDR3 sequence (DNA): TGCGCCAGCAGAGGGACAGGGGGAGATTCCTACGAGCAGTACTTC.

The chain has TRBV19 and TRBJ1-5, with D maybe TRBD1 (6 bases). Germline-derived CDR1 and CDR2 are LNHDA and SQIVND (reference sequence). The CDR3 extends over 14 amino acids. Trimming shortened V by 6 bases and J by 3 bases, and 12 bases separated the two germline ends. The CDR3 DNA follows: TGTGCCAGTAGCCCGGGGGGCTCCAATCAGCCCCAGCATTTT. Its translation is CASSPGGSNQPQHF. Combining the CDR3 with reference TRBV19 and TRBJ1-5 gives the whole variable domain DGGITQSPKYLFRKEGQNVTLSCEQNLNHDAMYWYRQDPGQGLRLIYYSQIVNDFQKGDIAEGYSVSREKKESFPLTVTSAQKNPTAFYLCASSPGGSNQPQHFGDGTRLSIL.

This chain uses TRBV6-9 with TRBJ2-5, with 8 bases lining up with TRBD2. Per the germline V gene, CDR1 is MNHGY and CDR2 is SVAAGI. V lost 2 bases, J lost 9 bases, and 2 bases stayed unmatched. The CDR3 covers 12 residues. DNA for the CDR3: TGTGCCAGCAGTTATGGCGGGGGGCCCCAGTACTTC. Translating it yields CASSYGGGPQYF.